Sequencing of this T cell receptor beta chain was carried out in a study of T cell repertoires in cytomegalovirus infection. This CDR3 has 17 residues. The ends lost 6 bases at V and 3 bases at J; junction bases unmatched: 14. Germline-derived CDR1 and CDR2 are SEHNR and FQNEAQ (reference sequence). This clonotype has more than one count but fewer than ten. What it recognizes is unknown. Using its own MiXCR run on the reads, TCRdb lists one record per CDR3 protein. This table has approximately 910,000 distinct CDR3 sequences, 30% to 40% appearing once. This chain uses TRBV7-9 with TRBJ2-3, with TRBD2 matching over 8 bases. This sequence originates from a human donor in good health (CMV status not recorded). Some clones in this sample may be carry-over from other donors' samples. The starting material was cultured CD8+ T cells from PBMCs, obtained from culture after CMV antigen stimulation. Here the CDR3 reads CASRQTRFSGDTDTQYF. CDR3 DNA: TGTGCCAGCAGGCAGACGAGATTTAGCGGGGATACAGATACGCAGTATTTT.